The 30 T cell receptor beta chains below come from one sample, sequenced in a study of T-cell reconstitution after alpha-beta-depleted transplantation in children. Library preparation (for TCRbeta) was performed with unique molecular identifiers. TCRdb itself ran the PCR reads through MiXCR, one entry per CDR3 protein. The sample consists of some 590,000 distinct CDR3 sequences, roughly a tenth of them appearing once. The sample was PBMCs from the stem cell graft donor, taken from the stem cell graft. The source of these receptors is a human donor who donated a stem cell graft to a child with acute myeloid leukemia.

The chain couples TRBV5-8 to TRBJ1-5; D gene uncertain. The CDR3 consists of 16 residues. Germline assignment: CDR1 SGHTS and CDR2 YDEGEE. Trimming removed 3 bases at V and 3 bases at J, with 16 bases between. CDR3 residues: CASSSTAGRFNQPQHF. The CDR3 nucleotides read TGTGCCAGCAGCTCGACTGCAGGACGGTTCAATCAGCCCCAGCATTTT.

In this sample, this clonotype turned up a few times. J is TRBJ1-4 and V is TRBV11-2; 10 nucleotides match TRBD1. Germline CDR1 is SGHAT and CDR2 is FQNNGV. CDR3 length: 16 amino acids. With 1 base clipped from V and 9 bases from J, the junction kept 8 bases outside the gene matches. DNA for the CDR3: TGTGCCAGCAGCTTAGCCCTTGGGGACAGGGGTAAAAAACTGTTTTTT. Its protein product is CASSLALGDRGKKLFF.

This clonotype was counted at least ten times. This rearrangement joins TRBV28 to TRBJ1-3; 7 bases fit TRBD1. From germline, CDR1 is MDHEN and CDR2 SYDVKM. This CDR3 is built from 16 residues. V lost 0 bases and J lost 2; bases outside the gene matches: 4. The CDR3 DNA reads TGTGCCAGCAGTTTATGGCAGGGGGAAGCTGGAAACACCATATATTTT. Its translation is CASSLWQGEAGNTIYF.

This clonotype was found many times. The CDR3 reads CASTRTGGTDTQYF. CDR3 in DNA: TGTGCCAGCACGAGGACAGGGGGGACGGATACGCAGTATTTT. The V and J genes are TRBV28 and TRBJ2-3, with 10 nucleotides matching TRBD1. With V trimmed by 7 bases and J by 6 bases, 7 bases remained unmatched. The CDR3 spans 14 residues. Germline loops: CDR1 MDHEN, CDR2 SYDVKM.

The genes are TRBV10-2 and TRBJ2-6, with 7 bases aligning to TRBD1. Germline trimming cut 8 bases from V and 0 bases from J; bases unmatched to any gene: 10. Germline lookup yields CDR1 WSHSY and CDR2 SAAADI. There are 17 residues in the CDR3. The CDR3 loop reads CASLRDSTISGANVLTF. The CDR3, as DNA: TGCGCCAGCCTCCGGGACAGCACAATCTCTGGGGCCAACGTCCTGACTTTC.

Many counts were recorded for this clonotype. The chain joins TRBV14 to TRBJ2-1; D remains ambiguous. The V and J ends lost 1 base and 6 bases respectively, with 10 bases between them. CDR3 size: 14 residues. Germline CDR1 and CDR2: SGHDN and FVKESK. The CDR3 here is CASSQVTSGNEQFF. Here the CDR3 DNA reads TGTGCCAGCAGCCAAGTGACGTCTGGCAATGAGCAGTTCTTC.

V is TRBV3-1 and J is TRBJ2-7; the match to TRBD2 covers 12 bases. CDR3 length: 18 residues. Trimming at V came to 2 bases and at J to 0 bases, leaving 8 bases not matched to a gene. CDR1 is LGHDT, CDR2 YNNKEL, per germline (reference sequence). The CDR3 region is CASSQWGLAGVSSYEQYF. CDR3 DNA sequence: TGTGCCAGCAGCCAATGGGGACTAGCGGGCGTGAGCTCCTACGAGCAGTACTTC.

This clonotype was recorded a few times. This CDR3 reads CASSRQGSDEQFF. CDR3 sequence (DNA): TGTGCCAGCAGCCGACAGGGGTCGGATGAGCAGTTCTTC. The chain uses TRBV14 and TRBJ2-1; 8 bases are shared with TRBD1. There are 13 residues in the CDR3. Germline V CDR1 and CDR2: SGHDN, FVKESK. With 4 bases clipped from V and 8 bases from J, the junction kept 4 bases outside the gene matches.

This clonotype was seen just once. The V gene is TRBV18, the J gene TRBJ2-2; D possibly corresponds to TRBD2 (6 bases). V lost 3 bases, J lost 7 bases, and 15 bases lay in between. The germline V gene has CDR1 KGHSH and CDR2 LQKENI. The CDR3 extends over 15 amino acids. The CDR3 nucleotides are TGTGCCAGCTCACCCGTCCGGGGGACCGGCGGGGAGCTGTTTTTT. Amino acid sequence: CASSPVRGTGGELFF.

The CDR3 spells CASSKTSPDTQYF. The CDR3 DNA sequence: TGTGCCAGCAGCAAGACCTCGCCAGATACGCAGTATTTT. This sequence joins TRBV21-1 and TRBJ2-3. TRBV21-1 is assigned pseudogene status. This CDR3 region has 13 residues.

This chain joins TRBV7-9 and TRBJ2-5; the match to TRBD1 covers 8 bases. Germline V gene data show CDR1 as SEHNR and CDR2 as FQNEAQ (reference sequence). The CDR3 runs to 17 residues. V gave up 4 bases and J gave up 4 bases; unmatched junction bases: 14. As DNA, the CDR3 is TGTGCCAGCAGCTCACCGGGACAGGATGTAAGGGGAGAGACCCAGTACTTC. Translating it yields CASSSPGQDVRGETQYF.

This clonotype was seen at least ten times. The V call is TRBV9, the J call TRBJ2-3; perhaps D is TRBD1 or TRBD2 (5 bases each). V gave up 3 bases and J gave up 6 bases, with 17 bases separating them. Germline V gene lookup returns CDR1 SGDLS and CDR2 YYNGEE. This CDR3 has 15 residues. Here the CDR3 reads CASSGGTGRLDTQYF. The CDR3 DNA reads TGTGCCAGCAGCGGGGGGACGGGACGGTTGGATACGCAGTATTTT.

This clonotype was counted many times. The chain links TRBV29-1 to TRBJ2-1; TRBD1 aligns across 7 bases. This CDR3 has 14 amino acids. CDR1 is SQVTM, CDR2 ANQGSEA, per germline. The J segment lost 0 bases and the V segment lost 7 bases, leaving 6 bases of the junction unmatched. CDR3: CSGDRVSSYNEQFF. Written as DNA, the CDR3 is TGCAGCGGAGACAGGGTTAGCTCCTACAATGAGCAGTTCTTC.

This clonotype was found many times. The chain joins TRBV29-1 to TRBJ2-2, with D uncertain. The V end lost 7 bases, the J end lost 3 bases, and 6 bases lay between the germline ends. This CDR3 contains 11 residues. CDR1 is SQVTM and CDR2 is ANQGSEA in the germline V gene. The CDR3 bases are TGCAGCGCGTTCTACACCGGGGAGCTGTTTTTT. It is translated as CSAFYTGELFF.

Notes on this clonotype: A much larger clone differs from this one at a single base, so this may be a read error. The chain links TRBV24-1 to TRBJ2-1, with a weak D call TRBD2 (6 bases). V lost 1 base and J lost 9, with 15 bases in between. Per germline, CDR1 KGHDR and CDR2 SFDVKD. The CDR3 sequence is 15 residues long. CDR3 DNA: TGTGCCACCAGTGATTTTTGGGAGGACGCCGGTGAGCAGTTCTTC. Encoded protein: CATSDFWEDAGEQFF.

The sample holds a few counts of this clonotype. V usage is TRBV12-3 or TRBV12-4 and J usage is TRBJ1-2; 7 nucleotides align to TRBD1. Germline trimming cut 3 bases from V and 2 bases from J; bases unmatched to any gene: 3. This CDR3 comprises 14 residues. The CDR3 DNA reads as TGTGCCAGCAGTTTCCGGACAGGCAACTATGGCTACACCTTC. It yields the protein CASSFRTGNYGYTF.

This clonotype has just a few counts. In DNA form, the CDR3 reads TGTGCCTGGAGTGTAACAGGGCAGGGGAGAGGCTACACCTTC. Amino acids: CAWSVTGQGRGYTF. The rearrangement uses TRBV30 and TRBJ1-2; TRBD1 might be the D (6 bases). Germline-derived CDR1 and CDR2 are GTSNPN and SVGIG (reference sequence). Trimming shortened V by 0 bases and J by 8 bases, and 16 bases separated the two germline ends. The length of the CDR3 is 14 residues.

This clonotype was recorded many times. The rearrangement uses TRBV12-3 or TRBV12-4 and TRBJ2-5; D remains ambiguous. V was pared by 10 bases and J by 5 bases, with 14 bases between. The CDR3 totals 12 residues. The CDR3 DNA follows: TGTGCCACCACTGGGGAAGGGGAGACCCAGTACTTC. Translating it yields CATTGEGETQYF.

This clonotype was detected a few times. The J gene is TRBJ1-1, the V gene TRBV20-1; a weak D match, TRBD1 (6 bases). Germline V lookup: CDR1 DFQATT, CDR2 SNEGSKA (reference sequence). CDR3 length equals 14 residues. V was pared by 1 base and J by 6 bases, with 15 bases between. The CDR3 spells CSARAGAPRPEAFF. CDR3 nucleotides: TGCAGTGCTAGAGCGGGGGCCCCCCGTCCTGAAGCTTTCTTT.

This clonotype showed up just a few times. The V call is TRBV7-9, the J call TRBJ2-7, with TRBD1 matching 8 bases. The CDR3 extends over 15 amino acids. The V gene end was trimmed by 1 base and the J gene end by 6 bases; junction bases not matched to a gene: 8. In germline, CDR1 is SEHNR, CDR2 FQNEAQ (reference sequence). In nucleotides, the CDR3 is TGTGCCAGCAGCTTAGTTGGACAGGGTCGGGGCGAGCAGTACTTC. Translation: CASSLVGQGRGEQYF.

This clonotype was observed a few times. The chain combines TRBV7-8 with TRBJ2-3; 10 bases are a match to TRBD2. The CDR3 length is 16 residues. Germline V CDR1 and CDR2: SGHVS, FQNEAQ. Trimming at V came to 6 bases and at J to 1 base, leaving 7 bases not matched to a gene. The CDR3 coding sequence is TGTGCCAGCAGACCGCCCGGACTAGCGGGCACAGATACGCAGTATTTT. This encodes CASRPPGLAGTDTQYF.

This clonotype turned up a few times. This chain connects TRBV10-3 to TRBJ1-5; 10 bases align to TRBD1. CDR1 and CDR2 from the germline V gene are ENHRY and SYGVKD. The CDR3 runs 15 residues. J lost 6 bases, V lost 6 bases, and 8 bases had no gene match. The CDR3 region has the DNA TGTGCCATCAGCGGGGACAGGGGAGAGGGTCAGCCCCAGCATTTT. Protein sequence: CAISGDRGEGQPQHF.

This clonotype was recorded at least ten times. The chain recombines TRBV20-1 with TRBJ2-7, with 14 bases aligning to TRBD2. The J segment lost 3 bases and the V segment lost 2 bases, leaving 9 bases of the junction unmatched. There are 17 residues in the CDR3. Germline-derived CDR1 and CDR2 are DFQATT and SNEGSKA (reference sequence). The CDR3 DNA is TGCAGTGCTAGACTTGGGACTAGCGGGGGTCGATTCTACGAGCAGTACTTC. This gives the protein CSARLGTSGGRFYEQYF.

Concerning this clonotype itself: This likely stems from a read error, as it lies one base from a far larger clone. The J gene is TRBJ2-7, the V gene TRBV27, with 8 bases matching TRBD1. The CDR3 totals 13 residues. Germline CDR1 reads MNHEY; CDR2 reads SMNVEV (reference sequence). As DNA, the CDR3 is TGTGCCAGCAGTTCAACAGGGGGGTACGACCAGTACTTC. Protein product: CASSSTGGYDQYF.

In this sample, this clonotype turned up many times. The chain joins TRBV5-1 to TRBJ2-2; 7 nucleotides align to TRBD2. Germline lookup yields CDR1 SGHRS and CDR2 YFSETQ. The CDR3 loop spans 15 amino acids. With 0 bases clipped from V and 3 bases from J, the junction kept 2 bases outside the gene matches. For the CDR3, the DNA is TGCGCCAGCAGCTTGGGGCTAGCGGACACCGGGGAGCTGTTTTTT. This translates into CASSLGLADTGELFF.

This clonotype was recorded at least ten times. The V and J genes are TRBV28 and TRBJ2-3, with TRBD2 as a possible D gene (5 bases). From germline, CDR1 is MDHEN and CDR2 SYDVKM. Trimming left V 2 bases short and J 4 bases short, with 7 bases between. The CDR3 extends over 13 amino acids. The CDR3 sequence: CASSLASPDTQYF. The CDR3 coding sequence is TGTGCCAGCAGTTTAGCTAGCCCAGATACGCAGTATTTT.

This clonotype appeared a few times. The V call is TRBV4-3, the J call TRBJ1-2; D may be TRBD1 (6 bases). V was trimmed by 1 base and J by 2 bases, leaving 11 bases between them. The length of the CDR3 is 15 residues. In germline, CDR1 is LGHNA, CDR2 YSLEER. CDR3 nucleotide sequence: TGCGCCAGCAGCCAAGGCTGGGGGCCCAACTATGGCTACACCTTC. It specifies CASSQGWGPNYGYTF.

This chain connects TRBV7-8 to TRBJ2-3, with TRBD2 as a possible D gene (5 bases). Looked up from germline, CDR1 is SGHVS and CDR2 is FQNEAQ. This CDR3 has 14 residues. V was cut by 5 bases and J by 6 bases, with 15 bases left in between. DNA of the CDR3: TGTGCCAGCAGCGCGGAGCGACTACGGGATACGCAGTATTTT. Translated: CASSAERLRDTQYF.

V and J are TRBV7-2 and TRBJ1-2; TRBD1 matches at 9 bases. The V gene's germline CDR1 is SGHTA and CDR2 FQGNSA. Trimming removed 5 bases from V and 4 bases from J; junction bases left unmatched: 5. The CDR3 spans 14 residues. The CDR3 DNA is TGTGCCAGCAGCCAAGGGACAGGGTTCTATGGCTACACCTTC. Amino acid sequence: CASSQGTGFYGYTF.

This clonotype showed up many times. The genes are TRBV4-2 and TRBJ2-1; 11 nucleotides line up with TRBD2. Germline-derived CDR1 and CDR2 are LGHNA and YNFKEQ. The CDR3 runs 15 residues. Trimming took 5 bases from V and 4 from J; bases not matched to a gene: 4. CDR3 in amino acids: CASSSLAGGYNEQFF. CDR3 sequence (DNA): TGTGCCAGCAGCTCCCTAGCGGGAGGTTACAATGAGCAGTTCTTC.